These 24 T cell receptor beta chains share one sample of origin, sequenced in a study of tumor and adjacent non-tumor tissue in lung cancer. This sample's RNA came from whole unsorted tissue. The library came from three nested PCR rounds adapted from ARM-PCR protocols. A single record per CDR3 protein comes from TCRdb applying MiXCR to the multiplex PCR reads. This table holds tens of thousands of distinct CDR3 sequences, nearly 70% found once. The sample taken for sequencing was lung tumor tissue. The receptor source for this set is a woman aged 70 to 79 with non-small cell lung cancer.

In regard to this clonotype: One base away lies a much larger clone, so this may be a sequencing read error. This chain links TRBV14 with TRBJ2-3; D gene ambiguous. Germline CDR1 reads SGHDN; CDR2 reads FVKESK. V shed 4 bases and J shed 11 bases, with 13 bases lying between them. The CDR3 is 12 residues long. The CDR3 nucleotides are TGTGCCAGCAGCCTAGCTAGTTATATGCAGTATTTT. Translating gives CASSLASYMQYF.

About this clonotype itself: Just one base apart from a much larger clone, this may be a read error. The J gene is TRBJ1-4, the V gene TRBV7-9; TRBD1 agrees at 7 bases. The CDR3 spans 16 residues. The germline gives CDR1 SEHNR, CDR2 FQNEAQ (reference sequence). The CDR3 loop reads CGSSSWTGQGNEKLFF. The CDR3 nucleotides are TGTGGCAGCAGCTCCTGGACAGGCCAGGGGAATGAAAAACTGTTTTTT.

J is TRBJ2-5 and V is TRBV5-1; a weak D match, TRBD2 (6 bases). CDR1 and CDR2 (germline): SGHRS, YFSETQ. This CDR3 has 14 residues. With 6 bases removed from V and 4 bases from J, the gap between germline ends came to 16 bases. CDR3 bases: TGCGCCAGCACCGCGGGACTCCGAGGAGAGACCCAGTACTTC. This translates into CASTAGLRGETQYF.

As regards this clonotype: The junction departs from germline at one end; a sequencing error may be responsible. V is TRBV20-1 and J is TRBJ1-6; D unresolved. Germline V gene sequence: CDR1 DFQATT, CDR2 SNEGSKA (reference sequence). This CDR3 is built from 15 residues. The CDR3 DNA reads as TGCAGAGCTAGGCAACGGGGAGGGAGCGATTCACCCCTCCACTTT. This sequence encodes CRARQRGGSDSPLHF.

The chain joins TRBV6-1 to TRBJ1-5, with a possible D match to TRBD1 (6 bases). In germline, CDR1 is MNHNS, CDR2 SASEGT. The ends were cut back, 8 bases at V and 10 bases at J, with 24 bases in the middle. The CDR3 covers 15 residues. The CDR3 here is CASGDFHRDPGPQHF. DNA for the CDR3: TGTGCCAGCGGCGACTTTCACAGGGACCCAGGTCCCCAGCATTTT.

The table lists this clonotype with a few counts. The chain has TRBV6-1 and TRBJ2-1, with D possibly being TRBD1 (5 bases). CDR3 length equals 16 residues. Trimming took off 6 bases at V and 4 bases at J, with 19 bases between the two ends. The germline gives CDR1 MNHNS, CDR2 SASEGT. The CDR3 bases are TGTGCCAGCAGGGAGAGACAGTATGGTGGTTACAATGAGCAGTTCTTC. Translating it yields CASRERQYGGYNEQFF.

This clonotype was observed a single time. The junction differs from germline at one of its ends, possibly a read error. This chain connects TRBV6-2 or TRBV6-3 to TRBJ2-7; 8 bases fit TRBD2. The CDR3 consists of 15 residues. Looked up from germline, CDR1 is MNHEY and CDR2 is SVGEGT. The DNA of the CDR3 is TGTGCCAGCAGTGGCCTATGGCGGGAGGACTACGAGCACTACTTC. Amino acids: CASSGLWREDYEHYF.

The rearrangement joins TRBV4-2 to TRBJ1-2; 7 nucleotides line up with TRBD1. The junction had 9 bases not matched to a gene; V was cut back by 0 bases and J by 5 bases. This CDR3 region has 16 residues. Germline values: CDR1 LGHNA, CDR2 YNFKEQ. The CDR3: CASSQEKGALLYGYTF. Written as DNA, the CDR3 is TGTGCCAGCAGCCAAGAAAAGGGGGCGTTACTATATGGCTACACCTTC.

Points on this clonotype: The CDR3 carries no conserved terminal phenylalanine or tryptophan, so it likely arises from a read error. V and J are TRBV6-5 and TRBJ1-2, with D maybe TRBD1 (5 bases). V shed 6 bases and J shed 8 bases, with 16 bases lying between them. CDR1 is MNHEY and CDR2 is SVGAGI in the germline V gene. CDR3 length: 13 amino acids. Here the CDR3 DNA reads TGTGCCAGCAGATACCAGGGTTCAAGAGGCTACACCATC. It encodes CASRYQGSRGYTI.

This clonotype was seen more than once but under ten times. Since a much larger clone is just one base distant, this may be a read error. The V call is TRBV30, the J call TRBJ2-6; D is possibly TRBD1 or TRBD2 (5 bases each). V shed 2 bases and J shed 2 bases, with 10 bases lying between them. The CDR3 extends over 15 amino acids. Per the germline V gene, CDR1 is GTSNPN and CDR2 is SVGIG (reference sequence). The DNA of the CDR3 is TGTGCCTGGAGTTTGGGGGACCCTGGGGCCAACGTCCTGACTTTC. Its protein is CAWSLGDPGANVLTF. Based on the CDR3 plus reference TRBV30 and TRBJ2-6, the full variable domain is SQTIHQWPATLVQPVGSPLSLECTVEGTSNPNLYWYRQAAGRGLQLLFYSVGIGQISSEVPQNLSASRPQDRQFILSSKKLLLSDSGFYLCAWSLGDPGANVLTFGAGSRLTVL.

As to this clonotype: This may be a read error: a much more frequent sequence differs by one nucleotide. V is TRBV11-2 and J is TRBJ1-1, with no clear D. Germline lookup yields CDR1 SGHAT and CDR2 FQNNGV. This CDR3 has 15 residues. The CDR3 is CASNLVEGSGTEAFF. The CDR3 bases are TGTGCCAGCAACTTAGTCGAGGGATCGGGCACTGAAGCTTTCTTT. The variable domain in full, with the rest retrieved from reference TRBV11-2 and TRBJ1-1, is EAGVAQSPRYKIIEKRQSVAFWCNPISGHATLYWYQQILGQGPKLLIQFQNNGVVDDSQLPKDRFSAERLKGVDSTLKIQPAKLEDSAVYLCASNLVEGSGTEAFFGQGTRLTVV.

Notes on this clonotype: One end of the junction is discordant with germline, which a read error may explain. The V and J genes are TRBV29-1 and TRBJ2-7; possible D gene TRBD2, 6 bases. There are 13 residues in the CDR3. CDR1 and CDR2 (germline): SQVTM, ANQGSEA. The CDR3 reads CSIELGSHYEQYF. The CDR3 nucleotides are TGCAGCATTGAACTCGGGAGCCACTACGAACAGTACTTC.

In regard to this clonotype: This may arise from a read error, as a much more abundant clone is one base away. The CDR3 is CAITTDTATQYF. CDR3 DNA sequence: TGTGCCATCACGACAGACACAGCTACGCAGTATTTT. The chain carries TRBV10-3 and TRBJ2-3; the D gene is possibly TRBD1 (5 bases). The germline V gene encodes CDR1 ENHRY and CDR2 SYGVKD. This CDR3 comprises 12 residues.

A note on this clonotype: A read error may produce the germline difference seen at one junction end. CDR3 protein: CASSLPELPQKTQYF. The DNA of the CDR3 is TGTGCCAGTAGTTTACCGGAACTCCCACAAAAGACCCAGTACTTC. The chain uses TRBV12-3 or TRBV12-4 and TRBJ2-5; D is unclear. CDR3 length: 15 residues.

This chain links TRBV12-3 or TRBV12-4 with TRBJ2-2; perhaps TRBD2 as D (6 bases). The CDR3 is 13 amino acids. Trimming stripped 7 bases from V and 8 bases from J, with 14 bases between. The CDR3 DNA is TGTGCCAGCAACGAATCGGGGACTGGGGAGCTGTTTTTT. It yields the protein CASNESGTGELFF.

In the case of this clonotype: One end of the junction does not line up with germline, which may come from a read error. The rearrangement links TRBV5-1 to TRBJ2-7, with 9 bases that match TRBD2. Germline values: CDR1 SGHRS, CDR2 YFSETQ. The CDR3 covers 15 residues. CDR3 DNA sequence: TGCACCAGCTGCACCGTGGTAGCGGGGGTACACGAGCAGTACTTC. Encoded protein: CTSCTVVAGVHEQYF. Using reference TRBV5-1 and TRBJ2-7 for the parts outside the CDR3, the full variable domain is KAGVTQTPRYLIKTRGQQVTLSCSPISGHRSVSWYQQTPGQGLQFLFEYFSETQRNKGNFPGRFSGRQFSNSRSEMNVSTLELGDSALYLCTSCTVVAGVHEQYFGPGTRLTVT.

The sample holds many counts of this clonotype. This sequence joins TRBV6-5 and TRBJ2-1, with 8 positions matching TRBD1. V shed 5 bases, J shed 6 bases, and the junction held 15 bases outside the gene matches. CDR3 length: 17 amino acids. The germline V gene has CDR1 MNHEY and CDR2 SVGAGI. The CDR3 spells CASSPYNQNRGFNEQFF. The CDR3 nucleotides read TGTGCCAGCAGTCCGTATAATCAAAACAGGGGGTTCAATGAGCAGTTCTTC.

Of note for this clonotype: One base away lies a much larger clone, so this may be a sequencing read error. The chain links TRBV28 to TRBJ1-4; D is undetermined. V gave up 6 bases and J gave up 2 bases, with 16 bases separating them. Germline V CDR1 and CDR2: MDHEN, SYDVKM. CDR3 size: 16 residues. The CDR3 loop is CASSRNSGGTNEKLFF. For the CDR3, the DNA is TGTGCCAGCAGCCGGAACAGCGGAGGTACTAATGAAAAACTGTTTTTT.

With regard to this clonotype: A read error may be the cause here, since a much bigger clone is one base away. The V call is TRBV5-1, the J call TRBJ1-4; perhaps TRBD1 as D (5 bases). V gave up 0 bases and J gave up 6 bases, with 15 bases separating them. Per germline, CDR1 SGHRS and CDR2 YFSETQ. The CDR3 runs 16 residues. CDR3 coding DNA: TGCGCCAGCAGCTTGGATGGAGAGAGGGGAGATGAAAAACTGTTTTTT. Translation: CASSLDGERGDEKLFF. The whole variable domain, remainder taken from reference TRBV5-1 and TRBJ1-4, is KAGVTQTPRYLIKTRGQQVTLSCSPISGHRSVSWYQQTPGQGLQFLFEYFSETQRNKGNFPGRFSGRQFSNSRSEMNVSTLELGDSALYLCASSLDGERGDEKLFFGSGTQLSVL.

As concerns this clonotype: Since a much larger clone is just one base distant, this may be a read error. Here the CDR3 omits its conserved ending phenylalanine or tryptophan, so a read error is the likely source. This chain uses TRBV7-9 with TRBJ2-5; a weak D match, TRBD1 (6 bases). V lost 1 base and J lost 2, with 8 bases in between. Per the germline V gene, CDR1 is SEHNR and CDR2 is FQNEAQ (reference sequence). The CDR3 spans 14 residues. The CDR3 bases are TGTGCCAGCAGCTTAGGAGGGGGACAAGAGACCCAGTACTTA. It is translated as CASSLGGGQETQYL.

This clonotype was detected ten times or more. V is TRBV20-1 and J is TRBJ2-2; TRBD2 agrees at 7 bases. The CDR3 has 16 amino acids. V lost 0 bases, J lost 3 bases, and 7 bases stayed unmatched. CDR1 is DFQATT and CDR2 is SNEGSKA in the germline V gene (reference sequence). CDR3: CSARDVAGDHTGELFF. The CDR3 bases are TGCAGTGCTAGAGATGTGGCGGGAGACCACACCGGGGAGCTGTTTTTT.

V usage is TRBV29-1 and J usage is TRBJ1-1; D uncertain. The CDR3 is made up of 14 amino acids. Germline V gives CDR1 SQVTM, CDR2 ANQGSEA. CDR3 coding DNA: TGCAGTGGTACTATGGATATAATGAACACTGAAGCTTTCTTT. It encodes CSGTMDIMNTEAFF.

The CDR3 sequence is CASSESRCDRSQGETQYF. CDR3 coding DNA: TGCGCCAGCAGTGAGTCGAGATGCGACAGGTCCCAAGGGGAGACCCAGTACTTC. The chain employs TRBV10-1 and TRBJ2-5; a weak D match, TRBD1 (6 bases). V lost 0 bases to trimming and J lost 5 bases, with 22 bases between them. Germline V gene data show CDR1 as WNHNN and CDR2 as SYGVQD (reference sequence). There are 18 residues in the CDR3.

With respect to this clonotype: One junction end does not reproduce the germline sequence, and a read error may be involved. CDR3 protein: CASSSTVGERFF. CDR3 coding DNA: TGTGCCAGCAGCTCTACAGTGGGTGAGCGGTTCTTC. This chain uses TRBV5-4 with TRBJ2-1, with D unresolved. Germline V gives CDR1 SGHNT, CDR2 YYREEE (reference sequence). The CDR3 is 12 amino acids.